The clone carrying this T cell receptor beta chain was observed a handful of times. No antigen is known for it. The entry originates in a study of cytomegalovirus exposure and HLA in healthy donors. Healthy bone marrow donors made up the cohort. PCR amplification relied on 60 Vbeta primers (plus 13 Jbeta primers). Clones were read by immunoSEQ multiplex PCR, and TCRdb kept only the in-frame ones, dropping some. The table shows roughly 71,000 clones, with 62% occurring only once. Findings and caveats of the study: CMV serostatus was the sole immune exposure data available. Later analysis identified a missense DCLRE1C variant that was linked to TCR beta V- and J-gene trimming.

The sequencing input was PBMCs. The clonotype was recovered from a man aged 25-40 years in good health and CMV-seronegative.

In DNA form, the CDR3 reads TGTGCCATCAGTGCCTGGGGGCCAAATCAAGAGACCCAGTACTTC. Its protein is CAISAWGPNQETQYF. The chain has TRBV10-3 and TRBJ2-5; weak D call: TRBD1 (6 bases). Trimming cost V 4 bases and J 2 bases, with 14 bases left between them. This CDR3 is built from 15 residues. Germline V gene sequence: CDR1 ENHRY, CDR2 SYGVKD.